The next 26 T cell receptor beta chains were all read from a single sample in a study of blood T cell repertoires in COVID-19 (dated by TCRdb to 2018 to 2021). The library was generated by the immunoSEQ multiplex PCR assay. In its TCRdb copy, this immuneACCESS table keeps in-frame sequences only and misses some clones. Where compared with another copy, unresolved V genes explain less than half of these, and the others have no known cause. For this sample the table gives some 130,000 clones, of which roughly nine tenths were detected only once. In total, the top ten clones hold about an eighth of the sample. The sequenced sample was peripheral blood. All receptors derive from a woman aged 70-85 years with COVID-19, enrolled during active disease.

The chain links TRBV30 to TRBJ2-2; 7 nucleotides agree with TRBD2. The CDR3 extends over 16 amino acids. The germline gives CDR1 GTSNPN, CDR2 SVGIG (reference sequence). The V gene end was trimmed by 0 bases and the J gene end by 5 bases; junction bases not matched to a gene: 9. The CDR3 is CAWSVPRQGGTGELFF. The CDR3 DNA reads as TGTGCCTGGAGTGTACCTCGCCAGGGAGGGACCGGGGAGCTGTTTTTT.

The chain is built from TRBV29-1 and TRBJ2-1, with D possibly TRBD1 on 6 matching bases. Germline loops: CDR1 SQVTM, CDR2 ANQGSEA. The CDR3 has 16 amino acids. Trimming shortened V by 0 bases and J by 0 bases, and 12 bases separated the two germline ends. Written as DNA, the CDR3 is TGCAGCGTTGAAGAGGGACACGGCGGCTCCTACAATGAGCAGTTCTTC. It is translated as CSVEEGHGGSYNEQFF.

This clone has more than one count but fewer than ten. V and J are TRBV5-5 and TRBJ1-1; maybe TRBD1 (6 bases). This CDR3 contains 15 residues. With 3 bases removed from V and 1 base from J, the gap between germline ends came to 13 bases. Looked up from germline, CDR1 is SGHKS and CDR2 is YYEKEE (reference sequence). In DNA form, the CDR3 reads TGTGCCAGCAGCTCCCAGACAGGATCGAACACTGAAGCTTTCTTT. It is translated as CASSSQTGSNTEAFF. Full variable domain (rest looked up from reference TRBV5-5 and TRBJ1-1): DAGVTQSPTHLIKTRGQQVTLRCSPISGHKSVSWYQQVLGQGPQFIFQYYEKEERGRGNFPDRFSARQFPNYSSELNVNALLLGDSALYLCASSSQTGSNTEAFFGQGTRLTVV.

CDR3 sequence reads: CASSRFGLAGGPADTQYF. CDR3 coding DNA: TGTGCCAGCAGTAGATTCGGACTAGCGGGGGGGCCAGCGGATACGCAGTATTTT. The genes are TRBV6-6 and TRBJ2-3, with 15 bases identical to TRBD2. The germline V gene has CDR1 MNHNY and CDR2 SVGAGI (reference sequence). This CDR3 is 18 amino acids long. The trim removed 5 bases at V and 6 bases at J, leaving 12 bases unmatched.

The chain recombines TRBV19 with TRBJ2-7; 9 nucleotides line up with TRBD1. The CDR3 consists of 15 residues. Germline lookup yields CDR1 LNHDA and CDR2 SQIVND (reference sequence). After removal of 1 base from V and 4 bases from J, the junction contained 5 bases not matched to a gene. This CDR3 is CASSIGGQGGYEQYF. CDR3 nucleotides: TGTGCCAGTAGTATAGGGGGACAGGGAGGATACGAGCAGTACTTC.

The gene calls are TRBV6-1 and TRBJ1-4, with D tentatively TRBD1 (5 bases). CDR3 length: 13 amino acids. Germline-derived CDR1 and CDR2 are MNHNS and SASEGT. V was clipped by 1 base and J by 10 bases, with 10 bases between them. Here the CDR3 DNA reads TGTGCCAGCAGTGAAGGAGGGAGGGGAAAACTGTTTTTT. This sequence encodes CASSEGGRGKLFF.

This chain connects TRBV19 to TRBJ1-2; D uncertain. V shed 7 bases and J shed 8 bases, with 20 bases lying between them. Germline lookup yields CDR1 LNHDA and CDR2 SQIVND (reference sequence). CDR3 length: 14 amino acids. CDR3 protein: CASKVLGVGRGYTF. The CDR3 nucleotides are TGTGCCAGTAAGGTATTGGGAGTCGGACGCGGCTACACCTTC.

The rearrangement uses TRBV2 and TRBJ2-7; weak D call: TRBD1 (5 bases). This CDR3 region has 13 residues. The germline V gene encodes CDR1 SNHLY and CDR2 FYNNEI. Trimming pared 7 bases from V and 0 bases from J, leaving 10 bases between. The CDR3 sequence is CASKTGYSYEQYF. In DNA form, the CDR3 reads TGTGCCAGCAAAACAGGCTACTCCTACGAGCAGTACTTC.

The chain employs TRBV7-3 and TRBJ2-7; D is possibly TRBD2 (5 bases). The length of the CDR3 is 13 residues. With 6 bases removed from V and 7 bases from J, the gap between germline ends came to 16 bases. Germline values: CDR1 SGHTA, CDR2 FQGTGA. The CDR3 is CASSYDGNGEQYF. DNA of the CDR3: TGTGCCAGCAGTTACGACGGGAATGGGGAGCAGTACTTC.

This rearrangement joins TRBV10-2 to TRBJ2-3, with D maybe TRBD1 (5 bases). Trimming pared 4 bases from V and 0 bases from J, leaving 17 bases between. This CDR3 contains 17 residues. Per the germline V gene, CDR1 is WSHSY and CDR2 is SAAADI. The CDR3 coding sequence is TGCGCCAGCAGTGGGACAACAGGAGACCTGAGCACAGATACGCAGTATTTT. Its translation is CASSGTTGDLSTDTQYF.

The chain combines TRBV11-2 with TRBJ2-7; TRBD1 might be the D (5 bases). The CDR3 spans 14 residues. CDR1 and CDR2 (germline): SGHAT, FQNNGV. V was pared by 11 bases and J by 3 bases, with 20 bases between. Here the CDR3 reads CAQRQFWQGYEQYF. Written as DNA, the CDR3 is TGTGCCCAAAGACAGTTTTGGCAGGGCTACGAGCAGTACTTC.

J is TRBJ1-5 and V is TRBV28, with D possibly being TRBD1 (6 bases). Germline V CDR1 and CDR2: MDHEN, SYDVKM. This CDR3 has 15 amino acids. V lost 6 bases to trimming and J lost 6 bases, with 18 bases between them. The CDR3 loop reads CASSLRGGRGQPQHF. CDR3 bases: TGTGCCAGCAGCCTGAGGGGGGGTAGGGGTCAGCCCCAGCATTTT.

This clone was picked up a small number of times. The chain links TRBV28 to TRBJ1-5, with 7 bases matching TRBD1. V shed 3 bases and J 5 bases; nucleotides not matched to a gene: 10. Germline-derived CDR1 and CDR2 are MDHEN and SYDVKM. This CDR3 contains 16 residues. CDR3 residues: CASSFSPTGTDQPQHF. CDR3 bases: TGTGCCAGCAGTTTTAGTCCGACAGGGACTGATCAGCCCCAGCATTTT.

The chain couples TRBV2 to TRBJ2-5; 11 bases agree with TRBD2. Germline CDR1 and CDR2: SNHLY and FYNNEI. The CDR3 extends over 15 amino acids. The J segment lost 4 bases and the V segment lost 4 bases, leaving 5 bases of the junction unmatched. In DNA form, the CDR3 reads TGTGCCAGCAGTGGTGATAGCGGGGGGGCAGAGACCCAGTACTTC. Translated: CASSGDSGGAETQYF.

V is TRBV2 and J is TRBJ1-5; 11 nucleotides agree with TRBD1. The trim removed 4 bases at V and 9 bases at J, leaving 5 bases unmatched. Per germline, CDR1 SNHLY and CDR2 FYNNEI. The CDR3 is 14 residues long. The CDR3 DNA reads TGTGCCAGCAGTGTGGGGACAGGGGGGCTGCCCCAGCATTTT. Protein sequence: CASSVGTGGLPQHF. Based on the CDR3 plus reference TRBV2 and TRBJ1-5, the full variable domain is EPEVTQTPSHQVTQMGQEVILRCVPISNHLYFYWYRQILGQKVEFLVSFYNNEISEKSEIFDDQFSVERPDGSNFTLKIRSTKLEDSAMYFCASSVGTGGLPQHFGDGTRLSIL.

This chain joins TRBV6-5 and TRBJ2-3, with 9 bases that match TRBD1. This CDR3 is 15 amino acids long. V shed 5 bases, J shed 0 bases, and the junction held 3 bases outside the gene matches. Germline V gene sequence: CDR1 MNHEY, CDR2 SVGAGI. This CDR3 is CASSRQGESTDTQYF. CDR3 sequence (DNA): TGTGCCAGCAGTCGACAGGGGGAGAGCACAGATACGCAGTATTTT.

This sequence joins TRBV5-1 and TRBJ2-1; D gene uncertain. Trimming took 1 base from V and 6 from J, leaving 8 bases between them. Per germline, CDR1 SGHRS and CDR2 YFSETQ. This CDR3 has 13 residues. The CDR3 DNA is TGCGCCAGCAGCTTGAGTTCCGGCAATGAGCAGTTCTTC. Its protein is CASSLSSGNEQFF.

The chain combines TRBV27 with TRBJ1-6; D call uncertain. The CDR3 is made up of 15 amino acids. Trimming took off 6 bases at V and 3 bases at J, with 12 bases between the two ends. Germline CDR1 is MNHEY and CDR2 is SMNVEV (reference sequence). The CDR3 region has the DNA TGTGCCAGCAGACAGAGCCCCGACTATAATTCACCCCTCCACTTT. Protein sequence: CASRQSPDYNSPLHF.

For the CDR3, the DNA is TGTGCCAGCAGCTTGGAAAGCGCAGATACGCAGTATTTT. This codes for CASSLESADTQYF. The chain employs TRBV5-4 and TRBJ2-3; D unresolved. This CDR3 has 13 residues. The V and J ends lost 0 bases and 4 bases respectively, with 6 bases between them. Looked up from germline, CDR1 is SGHNT and CDR2 is YYREEE (reference sequence).

The rearrangement links TRBV3-1 (or the pseudogene TRBV3-2) to TRBJ2-1; 12 nucleotides agree with TRBD2. Germline lookup yields CDR1 LGHDT and CDR2 YNNKEL (reference sequence). V was clipped by 5 bases and J by 4 bases; unmatched bases: 6. The CDR3 loop spans 16 amino acids. The CDR3 DNA sequence: TGTGCCAGCAGCGGAGCGACTAGCGGGGGTTACAATGAGCAGTTCTTC. This gives the protein CASSGATSGGYNEQFF.

The chain has TRBV6-5 and TRBJ1-3; TRBD1 aligns across 7 bases. CDR1 and CDR2 (germline): MNHEY, SVGAGI. CDR3 length equals 15 residues. Unmatched junction bases numbered 8, after V lost 5 bases and J lost 4 bases. CDR3 protein: CASSPGQSMGNTIYF. The CDR3 coding sequence is TGTGCCAGCAGTCCGGGACAGTCAATGGGAAACACCATATATTTT.

This chain uses TRBV9 with TRBJ2-5; 12 nucleotides agree with TRBD2. Germline CDR1 SGDLS, CDR2 YYNGEE. The CDR3 has 16 residues. V shed 0 bases and J 4 bases; nucleotides not matched to a gene: 4. CDR3 residues: CASSVASGGAGETQYF. The CDR3 nucleotides read TGTGCCAGCAGCGTAGCTAGCGGGGGGGCCGGAGAGACCCAGTACTTC.

This clone was seen once. V and J are TRBV25-1 and TRBJ1-1, with a tentative D call TRBD1 (6 bases). CDR3 size: 13 residues. V was clipped by 2 bases and J by 4 bases, with 8 bases between them. The germline V gene has CDR1 MGHDK and CDR2 SYGVNS. The chain's CDR3 is CASSEGGGTEAFF. CDR3 coding DNA: TGTGCCAGCAGTGAAGGGGGCGGCACTGAAGCTTTCTTT.

The J gene is TRBJ2-7, the V gene TRBV30; D might be TRBD2 (6 bases). CDR1 and CDR2 (germline): GTSNPN, SVGIG (reference sequence). The CDR3 is 15 amino acids. Here the CDR3 DNA reads TGTGCTGCTCGGAGGGGAGCAGGATCATCCTACGAGCAGTACTTC. Its translation is CAARRGAGSSYEQYF.

This CDR3 reads CATSTRGRNEQYF. In DNA, the CDR3 is TGTGCCACCAGCACCAGGGGGAGGAACGAGCAGTACTTC. The rearrangement uses TRBV15 and TRBJ2-7; possibly TRBD1 for D (7 bases). CDR1 is LNHNV, CDR2 YYDKDF, per germline (reference sequence). This CDR3 is 13 amino acids long. V dropped 4 bases and J dropped 5 bases, with 12 bases sitting between them.

V usage is TRBV20-1 and J usage is TRBJ1-1; no definite D call. CDR3 length: 14 amino acids. Trimming removed 3 bases at V and 4 bases at J, with 15 bases between. Germline CDR1 reads DFQATT; CDR2 reads SNEGSKA (reference sequence). CDR3 amino acids: CSASKPGLATEAFF. CDR3 nucleotide sequence: TGCAGTGCTAGTAAACCGGGTCTGGCCACTGAAGCTTTCTTT.